The 17 T cell receptor beta chains below all came from one sample that was sequenced in a study of breast tumors, draining lymph nodes, adjacent tissues. Axillary draining lymph nodes of breast cancer patients supplied the node samples. TCRdb passed the multiplex PCR reads through MiXCR, listing each CDR3 protein once. Among 120,000 or so distinct CDR3 sequences listed, 15% to 20% were seen once. Sequencing was carried out using axillary lymph node tissue. All receptors derive from a female donor with breast cancer. Some clones in this sample may be carry-over from other donors' samples.

This clonotype was counted only a few times. The CDR3 sequence is CASSPGTGENTIYF. CDR3 sequence (DNA): TGTGCCAGCTCACCCGGGACAGGGGAAAACACCATATATTTT. The V and J genes are TRBV18 and TRBJ1-3, with TRBD1 matching 10 bases. This CDR3 is 14 amino acids long. With V trimmed by 3 bases and J by 6 bases, 2 bases remained unmatched. Looked up from germline, CDR1 is KGHSH and CDR2 is LQKENI.

This clonotype was counted many times. V usage is TRBV20-1 and J usage is TRBJ2-5, with D unclear. V gave up 2 bases and J gave up 5 bases, with 6 bases separating them. The CDR3 covers 11 residues. The germline V gene has CDR1 DFQATT and CDR2 SNEGSKA (reference sequence). As DNA, the CDR3 is TGCAGTGCTAGACCCCCGGAGACCCAGTACTTC. As protein: CSARPPETQYF.

The chain combines TRBV20-1 with TRBJ1-1; TRBD1 might be the D (5 bases). The CDR3 is 13 residues long. Germline CDR1 DFQATT, CDR2 SNEGSKA (reference sequence). Trimming left V 0 bases short and J 8 bases short, with 13 bases between. CDR3 in amino acids: CSARDRTHGEAFF. The CDR3 DNA is TGCAGTGCTAGAGATAGGACACATGGGGAAGCTTTCTTT.

This clonotype was picked up many times. This rearrangement joins TRBV19 to TRBJ2-7, with a tentative D call TRBD1 (6 bases). Germline CDR1 and CDR2: LNHDA and SQIVND (reference sequence). V shed 6 bases and J shed 7 bases, with 13 bases lying between them. The CDR3 runs 12 residues. The CDR3 nucleotides are TGTGCCAGTAGCACAGGGTTTCAAGAGCAGTACTTC. Residues: CASSTGFQEQYF.

In the case of this clonotype: This sequence may be a read error, since a much larger clone differs from it by one base. Since the CDR3 does not end with the conserved phenylalanine or tryptophan, this likely comes from a read error. The rearrangement uses TRBV2 and TRBJ2-5; a weak D match, TRBD2 (5 bases). The germline V gene encodes CDR1 SNHLY and CDR2 FYNNEI. Deletions cut 8 bases from V and 7 bases from J, with 17 bases between. The CDR3 loop spans 13 amino acids. Here the CDR3 reads CASRWSGRGTQYL. CDR3 nucleotides: TGTGCCAGCCGGTGGTCCGGCCGGGGGACCCAGTACCTC.

Concerning this clonotype itself: The junction departs from the called germline gene at one end, perhaps through a read error. The genes are TRBV24-1 and TRBJ2-1; unclear D gene. This CDR3 spans 17 amino acids. Germline values: CDR1 KGHDR, CDR2 SFDVKD. The CDR3 is CATSDPSGSSSNNEQFF. CDR3 DNA sequence: TGCGCCACCAGTGATCCCTCGGGCTCGAGCTCGAACAATGAGCAGTTCTTC.

Comment on this clonotype: A much more abundant neighbour one base away suggests this may be a read error. The chain couples TRBV11-2 to TRBJ2-1; D is possibly TRBD1 (5 bases). The CDR3 loop spans 13 amino acids. Germline V gene lookup returns CDR1 SGHAT and CDR2 FQNNGV. CDR3 sequence (DNA): TGTGCCAGCAGCAAGGGGCTCCACAATGAGCGGTTCTTC. This sequence encodes CASSKGLHNERFF.

The table lists this clonotype with many counts. V is TRBV7-2 and J is TRBJ2-1; 7 bases match TRBD2. Unmatched junction bases numbered 6, after V lost 3 bases and J lost 4 bases. The CDR3 has 15 residues. Germline V gene lookup returns CDR1 SGHTA and CDR2 FQGNSA. DNA for the CDR3: TGTGCCAGCAGCTTTGGGGGGGATCGGTACAATGAGCAGTTCTTC. Protein sequence: CASSFGGDRYNEQFF.

In regard to this clonotype: One base away lies a much larger clone, so this may be a sequencing read error. V and J are TRBV28 and TRBJ2-1; no clear D. Germline V gene lookup returns CDR1 MDHEN and CDR2 SYDVKM. Trimming removed 4 bases from V and 1 base from J, with 11 bases in between. The CDR3 runs 15 residues. In DNA, the CDR3 is TGTGCCAGCAGTTCACCAGCCCTATCCTACAATGAGCAGTTCTTC. Encoded protein: CASSSPALSYNEQFF.

This clonotype has more than one count but fewer than ten. This sequence joins TRBV18 and TRBJ2-3; TRBD2 matches 8 bases. Trimming at V came to 6 bases and at J to 1 base, leaving 3 bases not matched to a gene. The length of the CDR3 is 14 residues. Germline lookup yields CDR1 KGHSH and CDR2 LQKENI. CDR3 DNA: TGTGCCAGCTCCTTCGGGGGGGGCACAGATACGCAGTATTTT. Translated, it gives CASSFGGGTDTQYF.

In its sample, this clonotype was seen many times. The V gene is TRBV5-5, the J gene TRBJ1-2; D is unresolved. The length of the CDR3 is 14 residues. Per the germline V gene, CDR1 is SGHKS and CDR2 is YYEKEE (reference sequence). The germline V and J ends were trimmed by 0 bases and 2 bases, with 8 bases remaining between them. CDR3 coding DNA: TGTGCCAGCAGCTTGGTATCCGGGAACTATGGCTACACCTTC. This codes for CASSLVSGNYGYTF.

In its sample, this clonotype was seen many times. The V call is TRBV20-1, the J call TRBJ2-7; a weak D match, TRBD1 (6 bases). Between the trimmed V and J ends, which lost 0 bases and 7 bases, there was a span of 7 bases. The CDR3 spans 11 residues. From germline, CDR1 is DFQATT and CDR2 SNEGSKA (reference sequence). Written as DNA, the CDR3 is TGCAGTGCTAGAGATCAGGGGGAGCAGTACTTC. This encodes CSARDQGEQYF.

This clonotype was seen many times. This sequence joins TRBV6-1 and TRBJ2-7; D remains unclear. The germline V gene encodes CDR1 MNHNS and CDR2 SASEGT. V shed 7 bases and J shed 3 bases, with 7 bases lying between them. The CDR3 totals 11 residues. The CDR3 DNA sequence: TGTGCCAGCATCTCTTTCTACGAGCAGTACTTC. This gives the protein CASISFYEQYF.

This clonotype was detected many times. DNA of the CDR3: TGTGCCAGCAGCTTTGAGGGTTCGGTTTCACCCCTCCACTTT. It codes for CASSFEGSVSPLHF. The chain uses TRBV5-6 and TRBJ1-6; D remains unclear. The CDR3 sequence is 14 residues long. The germline V and J ends were trimmed by 2 bases and 9 bases, with 12 bases remaining between them. Per the germline V gene, CDR1 is SGHDT and CDR2 is YYEEEE.

This clonotype has a count of ten or more. The V and J genes are TRBV2 and TRBJ1-5; no clear D. This CDR3 comprises 13 residues. Germline values: CDR1 SNHLY, CDR2 FYNNEI. V dropped 4 bases and J dropped 3 bases, with 7 bases sitting between them. Written as DNA, the CDR3 is TGTGCCAGCAGTGTGGGCTACAATCAGCCCCAGCATTTT. The encoded protein is CASSVGYNQPQHF.

This clonotype came up a few times. This may come from a read error, since a much larger clone is one base off. The CDR3 does not close with the conserved phenylalanine or tryptophan, likely indicating a read error. The chain employs TRBV9 and TRBJ2-7; TRBD2 agrees at 13 bases. With V trimmed by 4 bases and J by 6 bases, 4 bases remained unmatched. Germline CDR1 is SGDLS and CDR2 is YYNGEE. CDR3 length equals 14 residues. The CDR3 DNA sequence: TGTGCCAGCAGCCCATGGACTAGCGGGGGCGAGCAGTACTCC. Amino acids: CASSPWTSGGEQYS.

This clonotype has a count of ten or more. The chain recombines TRBV7-6 with TRBJ2-5, with D possibly TRBD1 on 5 matching bases. Germline CDR1 and CDR2: SGHVS and FNYEAQ. V was clipped by 1 base and J by 4 bases, with 10 bases between them. This CDR3 is 14 amino acids long. CDR3: CASSLDTGVETQYF. The CDR3 DNA is TGTGCCAGCAGCTTAGATACAGGCGTAGAGACCCAGTACTTC.